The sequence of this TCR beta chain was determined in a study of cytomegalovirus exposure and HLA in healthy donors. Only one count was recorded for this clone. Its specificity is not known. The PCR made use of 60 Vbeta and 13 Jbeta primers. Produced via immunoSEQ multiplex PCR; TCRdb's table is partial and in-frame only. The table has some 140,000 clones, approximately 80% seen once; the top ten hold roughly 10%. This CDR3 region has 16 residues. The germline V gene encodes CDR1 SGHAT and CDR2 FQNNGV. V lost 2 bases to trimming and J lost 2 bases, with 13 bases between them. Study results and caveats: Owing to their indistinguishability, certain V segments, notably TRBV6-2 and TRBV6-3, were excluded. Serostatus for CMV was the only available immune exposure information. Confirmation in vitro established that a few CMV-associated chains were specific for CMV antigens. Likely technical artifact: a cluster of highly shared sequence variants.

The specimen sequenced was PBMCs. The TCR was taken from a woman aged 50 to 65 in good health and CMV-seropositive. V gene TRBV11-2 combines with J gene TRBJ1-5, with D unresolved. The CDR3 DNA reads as TGTGCCAGCAGCTTAACCGCGAGTGGAGGCAATCAGCCCCAGCATTTT. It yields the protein CASSLTASGGNQPQHF. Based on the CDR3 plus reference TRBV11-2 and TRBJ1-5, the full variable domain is EAGVAQSPRYKIIEKRQSVAFWCNPISGHATLYWYQQILGQGPKLLIQFQNNGVVDDSQLPKDRFSAERLKGVDSTLKIQPAKLEDSAVYLCASSLTASGGNQPQHFGDGTRLSIL.